The 19 T cell receptor beta chains below all came from one sample that was sequenced in a study of cytomegalovirus exposure and HLA in healthy donors. Repertoires were generated with immunoSEQ multiplex PCR, while TCRdb's copy carries only in-frame clones and drops some. The sample carries some 210,000 clones, more than 75% recorded once. The sample was PBMCs. These receptors all stem from a woman aged 18-30 years in good health and CMV-seropositive.

The V and J genes are TRBV7-8 and TRBJ1-5; D might be TRBD1 (6 bases). Trimming left V 7 bases short and J 1 base short, with 17 bases between. CDR3 length: 16 residues. Germline V gene sequence: CDR1 SGHVS, CDR2 FQNEAQ. CDR3 DNA: TGTGCCAGCAATGAAGCGGGGGCGATAAGCAATCAGCCCCAGCATTTT. Its translation: CASNEAGAISNQPQHF. Full variable domain (missing parts from reference TRBV7-8 and TRBJ1-5): GAGVSQSPRYKVAKRGQDVALRCDPISGHVSLFWYQQALGQGPEFLTYFQNEAQLDKSGLPSDRFFAERPEGSVSTLKIQRTQQEDSAVYLCASNEAGAISNQPQHFGDGTRLSIL.

The rearrangement links TRBV5-1 to TRBJ2-1; D is unclear. Trimming took 4 bases from V and 5 from J, leaving 28 bases between them. The CDR3 spans 19 residues. Germline-derived CDR1 and CDR2 are SGHRS and YFSETQ. CDR3 sequence: CASSPRWVLELVGNNEQFF. CDR3 nucleotide sequence: TGCGCCAGCAGCCCAAGGTGGGTACTGGAGTTAGTAGGAAACAATGAGCAGTTCTTC.

V is TRBV30 and J is TRBJ2-1, with D maybe TRBD2 (5 bases). CDR3 length: 15 amino acids. V was cut by 1 base and J by 2 bases, with 12 bases left in between. CDR1 and CDR2 from the germline V gene are GTSNPN and SVGIG (reference sequence). Here the CDR3 reads CAWSGSRVTYNEQFF. The DNA for the CDR3 is TGTGCCTGGAGTGGCTCGAGGGTCACCTACAATGAGCAGTTCTTC.

This chain links TRBV9 with TRBJ2-1; D call uncertain. V lost 0 bases and J 7 bases, leaving 14 bases between the germline ends. Per germline, CDR1 SGDLS and CDR2 YYNGEE. The CDR3 sequence is 15 residues long. The CDR3 sequence is CASSVDAAEDNEQFF. The CDR3 DNA follows: TGTGCCAGCAGCGTAGACGCGGCAGAGGATAATGAGCAGTTCTTC.

The J gene is TRBJ1-3, the V gene TRBV2; D not certain. The CDR3 consists of 14 residues. Trimming removed 3 bases at V and 3 bases at J, with 9 bases between. CDR1 and CDR2 (germline): SNHLY, FYNNEI. The CDR3 DNA follows: TGTGCCAGCAGTGATTCTTATAGTGGAAACACCATATATTTT. This codes for CASSDSYSGNTIYF.

The V and J genes are TRBV2 and TRBJ2-4, with TRBD2 matching over 7 bases. This CDR3 comprises 15 residues. V lost 7 bases to trimming and J lost 1 base; unmatched junction nucleotides: 7. Germline-derived CDR1 and CDR2 are SNHLY and FYNNEI. CDR3 loop: CASKRLAGAKNIQYF. The CDR3 region has the DNA TGTGCCAGCAAAAGACTAGCCGGGGCCAAAAACATTCAGTACTTC.

The chain employs TRBV27 and TRBJ2-2, with a weak D call TRBD1 (6 bases). Trimming stripped 3 bases from V and 7 bases from J, with 15 bases between. CDR3 length: 15 residues. CDR1 is MNHEY and CDR2 is SMNVEV in the germline V gene (reference sequence). As DNA, the CDR3 is TGTGCCAGCAGTTTCCGGACAGATATCGACGGGGAGCTGTTTTTT. Translating it yields CASSFRTDIDGELFF.

This clone was detected once. The genes are TRBV19 and TRBJ1-3, with unresolved D. Trimming took off 6 bases at V and 0 bases at J, with 21 bases between the two ends. Looked up from germline, CDR1 is LNHDA and CDR2 is SQIVND (reference sequence). CDR3 length: 18 amino acids. The CDR3 reads CASSEGLRPVFSGNTIYF. DNA of the CDR3: TGTGCCAGTAGCGAGGGCCTGAGACCCGTCTTCTCTGGAAACACCATATATTTT.

The rearrangement uses TRBV29-1 and TRBJ2-1; TRBD1 agrees at 10 bases. The CDR3 is 14 residues long. The V gene end was trimmed by 7 bases and the J gene end by 5 bases; junction bases not matched to a gene: 8. The germline V gene has CDR1 SQVTM and CDR2 ANQGSEA. The CDR3 DNA reads as TGCAGCGGCTACCGGGACAGGGGAAACAATGAGCAGTTCTTC. Encoded protein: CSGYRDRGNNEQFF.

The table lists this clone with a count of one. This chain connects TRBV11-3 to TRBJ2-2, with 8 bases matching TRBD2. The trim removed 3 bases at V and 6 bases at J, leaving 6 bases unmatched. CDR3 length equals 15 residues. The germline CDR1 and CDR2 sequences are SGHNT and YENEEA. The CDR3: CASSFGLAGSGELFF. The CDR3 DNA sequence: TGTGCCAGCAGCTTCGGACTAGCCGGGTCCGGGGAGCTGTTTTTT.

The rearrangement uses TRBV9 and TRBJ2-1, with 7 bases aligning to TRBD2. In germline, CDR1 is SGDLS, CDR2 YYNGEE. With V trimmed by 0 bases and J by 2 bases, 8 bases remained unmatched. The CDR3 has 17 amino acids. The CDR3 nucleotides are TGTGCCAGCAGCGTAGTAGTGGGGGGGAACCCCTACAATGAGCAGTTCTTC. This codes for CASSVVVGGNPYNEQFF.

The rearrangement links TRBV5-1 to TRBJ2-7, with D unclear. Trimming removed 0 bases at V and 2 bases at J, with 12 bases between. The CDR3 length is 15 residues. CDR1 is SGHRS and CDR2 is YFSETQ in the germline V gene. CDR3 coding DNA: TGCGCCAGCAGCTTGGTTTCGGTAAACGCCTACGAGCAGTACTTC. This sequence encodes CASSLVSVNAYEQYF. Combining the CDR3 with reference TRBV5-1 and TRBJ2-7 gives the whole variable domain KAGVTQTPRYLIKTRGQQVTLSCSPISGHRSVSWYQQTPGQGLQFLFEYFSETQRNKGNFPGRFSGRQFSNSRSEMNVSTLELGDSALYLCASSLVSVNAYEQYFGPGTRLTVT.

This chain links TRBV29-1 with TRBJ1-1, with D hard to call. The CDR3 spans 11 residues. V lost 4 bases and J 4 bases, leaving 7 bases between the germline ends. Germline V lookup: CDR1 SQVTM, CDR2 ANQGSEA. The CDR3 reads CSVGPSTEAFF. Here the CDR3 DNA reads TGCAGCGTTGGCCCTAGCACTGAAGCTTTCTTT.

This clone was seen a few times. The rearrangement uses TRBV4-1 and TRBJ1-2; TRBD1 aligns across 10 bases. Germline trimming cut 3 bases from V and 5 bases from J; bases unmatched to any gene: 9. Per germline, CDR1 MGHRA and CDR2 YSYEKL. This CDR3 spans 16 amino acids. DNA for the CDR3: TGCGCCAGCAGCCAGGGGTTGGGACAGGGGCTGTATGGCTACACCTTC. Amino acid sequence: CASSQGLGQGLYGYTF.

This clone was observed a single time. J is TRBJ2-6 and V is TRBV9, with a tentative D call TRBD1 (5 bases). V shed 2 bases and J shed 3 bases, with 12 bases lying between them. Germline V CDR1 and CDR2: SGDLS, YYNGEE. The CDR3 is 16 residues long. The CDR3, as DNA: TGTGCCAGCAGCGTTGACAGTGGTTATGGGGCCAACGTCCTGACTTTC. This sequence encodes CASSVDSGYGANVLTF.

The chain uses TRBV2 and TRBJ1-2; possible D gene TRBD1, 6 bases. In germline, CDR1 is SNHLY, CDR2 FYNNEI. The CDR3 spans 15 residues. Trimming removed 8 bases at V and 7 bases at J, with 23 bases between. The CDR3 DNA is TGTGCCAGCGGAACACGGACAGTCAATTGGGGTGGCTACACCTTC. Translated, it gives CASGTRTVNWGGYTF.

The chain combines TRBV27 with TRBJ2-1; the match to TRBD1 covers 10 bases. Germline assignment: CDR1 MNHEY and CDR2 SMNVEV (reference sequence). The length of the CDR3 is 16 residues. Losses at the gene ends were 6 bases for V and 6 bases for J; bases not matched to a gene: 11. CDR3: CASRTGGVFGVNEQFF. The DNA of the CDR3 is TGTGCCAGCAGGACAGGGGGCGTCTTTGGTGTCAATGAGCAGTTCTTC.

The chain employs TRBV9 and TRBJ1-2; weak D call: TRBD1 (5 bases). The CDR3 totals 15 residues. CDR1 and CDR2 (germline): SGDLS, YYNGEE. The V and J ends lost 2 bases and 5 bases respectively, with 16 bases between them. The CDR3 loop is CASSVVLGGGYGYTF. The CDR3 DNA reads as TGTGCCAGCAGCGTGGTCCTTGGGGGAGGGTATGGCTACACCTTC.

The gene calls are TRBV7-9 and TRBJ2-1, with D maybe TRBD1 (6 bases). The V and J ends lost 10 bases and 10 bases respectively, with 11 bases between them. The V gene's germline CDR1 is SEHNR and CDR2 FQNEAQ (reference sequence). This CDR3 is built from 10 residues. The CDR3 nucleotides read TGTGCCACCCTAAGGGGGGAGCAGTTCTTC. The encoded protein is CATLRGEQFF.